One and the same sample provided the 25 T cell receptor beta chains below, sequenced in a study of T cells after yellow fever vaccination. TCRdb recomputed calls from the 5' RACE reads with MiXCR, one row per CDR3 protein. Of some 420,000 distinct CDR3 sequences in the sample, approximately 19% are singletons; the top ten hold 15% to 20%. The material was PBMCs, obtained before the yellow fever booster vaccination. These receptors were obtained from a man aged 18 to 30 who received the YFV17D yellow fever vaccine.

For the CDR3, the DNA is TGTGCCAGCAGCCTACTCCCTAGCGGGGGCCCAGATACGCAGTATTTT. It codes for CASSLLPSGGPDTQYF. This chain connects TRBV7-2 to TRBJ2-3, with TRBD2 matching over 10 bases. V lost 5 bases to trimming and J lost 4 bases; unmatched junction nucleotides: 9. The CDR3 has 16 amino acids. Per germline, CDR1 SGHTA and CDR2 FQGNSA.

V gene TRBV5-6 combines with J gene TRBJ2-4; no clear D. Germline CDR1 SGHDT, CDR2 YYEEEE. The CDR3 consists of 12 residues. V shed 0 bases and J shed 8 bases, with 6 bases lying between them. In DNA form, the CDR3 reads TGTGCCAGCAGCTTGGCTTCGGACATTCAGTACTTC. Translation: CASSLASDIQYF.

The rearrangement uses TRBV12-3 or TRBV12-4 and TRBJ2-3, with TRBD2 as a possible D gene (7 bases). This CDR3 has 18 residues. Trimming took off 8 bases at V and 0 bases at J, with 24 bases between the two ends. CDR3 in amino acids: CASFPGRGPQASTDTQYF. The CDR3 bases are TGTGCCAGCTTTCCAGGGCGGGGGCCTCAGGCTAGCACAGATACGCAGTATTTT.

The chain couples TRBV7-9 to TRBJ2-1; D may be TRBD1 or TRBD2 (5 bases each). From germline, CDR1 is SEHNR and CDR2 FQNEAQ (reference sequence). This CDR3 spans 14 amino acids. Trimming removed 5 bases at V and 7 bases at J, with 15 bases between. CDR3 coding DNA: TGTGCCAGCAGCAGATTCTCCGGGGCTAATGAGCAGTTCTTC. This encodes CASSRFSGANEQFF.

This clonotype was seen a few times. The V call is TRBV29-1, the J call TRBJ1-1; D gene ambiguous. Germline V gene sequence: CDR1 SQVTM, CDR2 ANQGSEA. V gave up 7 bases and J gave up 6 bases, with 18 bases separating them. This CDR3 contains 13 residues. The CDR3 bases are TGCAGCGGTATCCCAGGCCACGGACCTGAAGCTTTCTTT. Translated, it gives CSGIPGHGPEAFF.

There are a few counts of this clonotype. The chain combines TRBV7-7 with TRBJ2-1, with a possible D match to TRBD2 (6 bases). V was trimmed by 5 bases and J by 4 bases, leaving 12 bases between them. Per the germline V gene, CDR1 is SSHAT and CDR2 is FNYEAQ (reference sequence). The CDR3 has 14 amino acids. The CDR3 region has the DNA TGTGCCAGCAGCCCACTTAGCGGTTACAATGAGCAGTTCTTC. Residues: CASSPLSGYNEQFF.

The chain uses TRBV10-2 and TRBJ2-5, with D perhaps TRBD1 (6 bases). The CDR3 is 13 amino acids. V shed 5 bases and J shed 3 bases, with 10 bases lying between them. CDR1 is WSHSY and CDR2 is SAAADI in the germline V gene. The CDR3 DNA is TGCGCCAGCAGTTGGACAGACGAAGAGACCCAGTACTTC. Translation: CASSWTDEETQYF.

This clonotype was counted a single time. The chain joins TRBV18 to TRBJ2-1, with D uncertain. CDR1 is KGHSH and CDR2 is LQKENI in the germline V gene. The CDR3 contains 11 residues. Trimming pared 4 bases from V and 8 bases from J, leaving 6 bases between. The CDR3 spells CASSLRYEQFF. The CDR3 nucleotides read TGTGCCAGCTCACTACGGTATGAGCAGTTCTTC. The whole variable domain, filled in from reference TRBV18 and TRBJ2-1, reads NAGVMQNPRHLVRRRGQEARLRCSPMKGHSHVYWYRQLPEEGLKFMVYLQKENIIDESGMPKERFSAEFPKEGPSILRIQQVVRGDSAAYFCASSLRYEQFFGPGTRLTVL.

The sample holds a few counts of this clonotype. The chain carries TRBV7-2 and TRBJ2-1; 10 bases match TRBD2. The length of the CDR3 is 15 residues. Germline V gene data show CDR1 as SGHTA and CDR2 as FQGNSA. V lost 5 bases, J lost 3 bases, and 4 bases stayed unmatched. The CDR3, as DNA: TGTGCCAGCAGCCCACTAGCGGGGAACTACAATGAGCAGTTCTTC. Translating gives CASSPLAGNYNEQFF.

In this sample, this clonotype turned up a few times. The chain employs TRBV5-1 and TRBJ2-7; no firm D call. V lost 2 bases, J lost 3 bases, and 12 bases lay in between. Germline V lookup: CDR1 SGHRS, CDR2 YFSETQ. The CDR3 spans 14 residues. The CDR3 nucleotides read TGCGCCAGCAGCTTTCGACCCGGTCACTACGAGCAGTACGTC. This sequence encodes CASSFRPGHYEQYV.

The V and J genes are TRBV29-1 and TRBJ2-5, with TRBD2 as a possible D gene (6 bases). This CDR3 has 13 residues. The ends were cut back, 4 bases at V and 2 bases at J, with 11 bases in the middle. CDR1 is SQVTM and CDR2 is ANQGSEA in the germline V gene. The CDR3 nucleotides read TGCAGCGTTGGTTGGAGGGGACAAGAGACCCAGTACTTC. Amino acids: CSVGWRGQETQYF.

This chain uses TRBV6-1 with TRBJ2-3; no clear D gene. Germline CDR1 MNHNS, CDR2 SASEGT. V lost 6 bases to trimming and J lost 2 bases, with 12 bases between them. This CDR3 is built from 14 residues. The CDR3, as DNA: TGTGCCAGCAGCTCCCTGGGGTCCACAGATACGCAGTATTTT. Its translation is CASSSLGSTDTQYF.

This clonotype was counted between two and nine times. This chain connects TRBV29-1 to TRBJ1-2; tentatively, D is TRBD1 (5 bases). The germline V gene has CDR1 SQVTM and CDR2 ANQGSEA. V was shortened by 5 bases and J by 6 bases, with 13 bases between the two germline ends. The CDR3 spans 12 residues. The CDR3 sequence is CSVNRGIHGYTF. CDR3 nucleotide sequence: TGCAGCGTTAATCGGGGGATACATGGCTACACCTTC.

The sample holds a few counts of this clonotype. The chain is built from TRBV5-1 and TRBJ2-3; 8 positions match TRBD2. The CDR3 sequence is 14 residues long. CDR1 and CDR2 (germline): SGHRS, YFSETQ. J lost 6 bases, V lost 4 bases, and 7 bases had no gene match. In nucleotides, the CDR3 is TGCGCCAGCAGCAACGGGGGGGCCTGGGATACGCAGTATTTT. It yields the protein CASSNGGAWDTQYF. Complete variable domain (other parts from reference TRBV5-1 and TRBJ2-3): KAGVTQTPRYLIKTRGQQVTLSCSPISGHRSVSWYQQTPGQGLQFLFEYFSETQRNKGNFPGRFSGRQFSNSRSEMNVSTLELGDSALYLCASSNGGAWDTQYFGPGTRLTVL.

In its sample, this clonotype was seen a few times. This sequence joins TRBV3-1 and TRBJ2-1; D is unclear. The V end lost 0 bases, the J end lost 9 bases, and 9 bases lay between the germline ends. Germline loops: CDR1 LGHDT, CDR2 YNNKEL (reference sequence). The CDR3 is 13 residues long. The CDR3 here is CASSQEERIEQFF. The DNA for the CDR3 is TGTGCCAGCAGCCAAGAAGAGAGGATTGAGCAGTTCTTC.

This clonotype was recorded a few times. The chain combines TRBV7-6 with TRBJ1-2, with a weak D call TRBD1 (6 bases). Trimming stripped 5 bases from V and 8 bases from J, with 24 bases between. The CDR3 runs 16 residues. Germline assignment: CDR1 SGHVS and CDR2 FNYEAQ. The CDR3 DNA follows: TGTGCCAGCAGCCGTAGTCAGGACTTAGGGGGACACGGCTACACCTTC. This encodes CASSRSQDLGGHGYTF. Full variable domain (remainder filled in from reference TRBV7-6 and TRBJ1-2): GAGVSQSPRYKVTKRGQDVALRCDPISGHVSLYWYRQALGQGPEFLTYFNYEAQQDKSGLPNDRFSAERPEGSISTLTIQRTEQRDSAMYRCASSRSQDLGGHGYTFGSGTRLTVV.

This clonotype was observed a handful of times. The chain combines TRBV29-1 with TRBJ1-1, with D maybe TRBD1 (5 bases). CDR1 is SQVTM and CDR2 is ANQGSEA in the germline V gene. The CDR3 contains 14 residues. Trimming cost V 0 bases and J 2 bases, with 10 bases left between them. The CDR3 protein is CSVEEGQGNTEAFF. CDR3 bases: TGCAGCGTTGAAGAGGGGCAGGGAAACACTGAAGCTTTCTTT.

This clonotype was recorded a few times. The V gene is TRBV5-1, the J gene TRBJ2-1; D uncertain. Trimming removed 4 bases at V and 8 bases at J, with 13 bases between. CDR1 is SGHRS, CDR2 YFSETQ, per germline. The CDR3 is made up of 13 amino acids. This chain's CDR3 is CASSRHLADEQFF. CDR3 sequence (DNA): TGCGCCAGCAGCAGGCACCTGGCTGATGAGCAGTTCTTC.

At least ten counts were recorded for this clonotype. The chain links TRBV28 to TRBJ2-3; 8 bases are shared with TRBD1. The CDR3 runs 15 residues. V lost 3 bases to trimming and J lost 6 bases; unmatched junction nucleotides: 8. In germline, CDR1 is MDHEN, CDR2 SYDVKM. The CDR3 sequence: CASSLQGAGWDTQYF. The CDR3 DNA follows: TGTGCCAGCAGTTTGCAGGGGGCGGGATGGGATACGCAGTATTTT.

The rearrangement uses TRBV20-1 and TRBJ1-2, with TRBD1 matching over 10 bases. The ends lost 6 bases at V and 8 bases at J; junction bases unmatched: 9. The CDR3 totals 13 residues. CDR1 is DFQATT and CDR2 is SNEGSKA in the germline V gene (reference sequence). CDR3 DNA sequence: TGCAGTGCATCCGGGACAGGGGTGGCGGGCTACACCTTC. It is translated as CSASGTGVAGYTF.

The genes are TRBV7-2 and TRBJ2-3; either TRBD1 or TRBD2 may supply D (5 bases each). Germline V CDR1 and CDR2: SGHTA, FQGNSA. The CDR3 sequence is 15 residues long. Trimming shortened V by 8 bases and J by 1 base, and 16 bases separated the two germline ends. CDR3 nucleotide sequence: TGTGCCAGCGGTGTTTTTGGGGGAGGCACAGATACGCAGTATTTT. Amino acids: CASGVFGGGTDTQYF.

The genes are TRBV18 and TRBJ1-1, with 7 bases matching TRBD1. The germline V gene encodes CDR1 KGHSH and CDR2 LQKENI. The V gene end was trimmed by 2 bases and the J gene end by 2 bases; junction bases not matched to a gene: 5. The CDR3 has 15 residues. The CDR3 loop reads CASSPRQGKNTEAFF. The DNA of the CDR3 is TGTGCCAGCTCACCAAGACAGGGAAAAAACACTGAAGCTTTCTTT.

V gene TRBV6-4 combines with J gene TRBJ2-3; 7 bases fit TRBD1. This CDR3 spans 16 amino acids. Trimming took 2 bases from V and 3 from J; bases not matched to a gene: 8. CDR1 and CDR2 from the germline V gene are MRHNA and SNTAGT. Written as DNA, the CDR3 is TGTGCCAGCAGTGACAGTCCGGGACAGACTACAGATACGCAGTATTTT. This gives the protein CASSDSPGQTTDTQYF.

This clonotype has only a few counts. The chain employs TRBV12-3 or TRBV12-4 and TRBJ2-2; 8 bases match TRBD1. The CDR3 has 13 amino acids. The junction had 1 base not matched to a gene; V was cut back by 3 bases and J by 7 bases. CDR3: CASSLTGDGELFF. In DNA, the CDR3 is TGTGCCAGCAGTTTGACAGGGGACGGGGAGCTGTTTTTT.

This clonotype turned up a few times. V and J are TRBV6-1 and TRBJ1-4, with D hard to call. CDR1 is MNHNS, CDR2 SASEGT, per germline. This CDR3 has 13 residues. Trimming shortened V by 1 base and J by 7 bases, and 7 bases separated the two germline ends. CDR3 amino acids: CASSEGVVEKLFF. CDR3 nucleotides: TGTGCCAGCAGTGAAGGTGTAGTTGAAAAACTGTTTTTT.